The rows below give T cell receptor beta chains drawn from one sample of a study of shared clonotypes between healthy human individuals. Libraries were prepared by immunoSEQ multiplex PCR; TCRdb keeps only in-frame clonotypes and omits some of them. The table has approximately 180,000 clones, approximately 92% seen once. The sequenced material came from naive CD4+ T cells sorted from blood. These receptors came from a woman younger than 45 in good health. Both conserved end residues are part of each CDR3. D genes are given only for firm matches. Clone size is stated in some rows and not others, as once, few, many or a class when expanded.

cdr3_aa: CASSSPGLAEQFF
cdr3_nt: TGTGCCAGCAGCTCTCCGGGACTAGCGGAGCAGTTCTTC
clone_size: NA
d_call: TRBD2
j_call: TRBJ2-1
v_call: TRBV7-6

cdr3_aa: CASSTDRGLYEQYF
cdr3_nt: TGTGCCAGCAGTACGGACAGGGGGCTTTACGAGCAGTACTTC
clone_size: NA
d_call: TRBD1
j_call: TRBJ2-7
v_call: TRBV6-6

cdr3_aa: CASSLEGRGETGELFF
cdr3_nt: TGTGCCAGCAGCTTGGAAGGCAGGGGAGAGACCGGGGAGCTGTTTTTT
clone_size: NA
d_call: NA
j_call: TRBJ2-2
v_call: TRBV5-4

cdr3_aa: CASVQAYEQYF
cdr3_nt: TGTGCCAGCGTCCAGGCCTACGAGCAGTACTTC
clone_size: NA
d_call: NA
j_call: TRBJ2-7
v_call: TRBV6-4

cdr3_aa: CASSYGGATDTQYF
cdr3_nt: TGTGCCAGCAGCTATGGCGGGGCCACAGATACGCAGTATTTT
clone_size: NA
d_call: NA
j_call: TRBJ2-3
v_call: TRBV11-2

cdr3_aa: CASSSGTLYEQYF
cdr3_nt: TGTGCCAGCAGTTCCGGGACTCTCTACGAGCAGTACTTC
clone_size: once
d_call: NA
j_call: TRBJ2-7
v_call: TRBV28

cdr3_aa: CASSSQYQETQYF
cdr3_nt: TGTGCCAGCAGCTCCCAGTACCAAGAGACCCAGTACTTC
clone_size: NA
d_call: NA
j_call: TRBJ2-5
v_call: TRBV11-2

cdr3_aa: CASKRVTGPGNTIYF
cdr3_nt: TGTGCCAGCAAGAGAGTAACAGGGCCTGGAAACACCATATATTTT
clone_size: NA
d_call: NA
j_call: TRBJ1-3
v_call: TRBV6-5

cdr3_aa: CASSPSPLIARTGELFF
cdr3_nt: TGTGCCAGCAGCCCTTCCCCGCTGATTGCGAGGACCGGGGAGCTGTTTTTT
clone_size: once
d_call: NA
j_call: TRBJ2-2
v_call: TRBV27

cdr3_aa: CASRAQGGTEAFF
cdr3_nt: TGTGCCAGCAGAGCCCAGGGGGGCACTGAAGCTTTCTTT
clone_size: NA
d_call: TRBD1
j_call: TRBJ1-1
v_call: TRBV2

cdr3_aa: CASSQETSSYEQYF
cdr3_nt: TGTGCCAGCAGCCAAGAGACGAGCTCCTACGAGCAGTACTTC
clone_size: once
d_call: NA
j_call: TRBJ2-7
v_call: TRBV5-4

cdr3_aa: CASSSTGNPDTQYF
cdr3_nt: TGTGCCAGCAGTTCTACAGGGAACCCAGATACGCAGTATTTT
clone_size: NA
d_call: NA
j_call: TRBJ2-3
v_call: TRBV6-5

cdr3_aa: CAISESSATSRYEQYF
cdr3_nt: TGTGCCATCAGTGAGTCGAGTGCGACTAGCAGATACGAGCAGTACTTC
clone_size: NA
d_call: TRBD2
j_call: TRBJ2-7
v_call: TRBV10-3

cdr3_aa: CASSQAGGDTEAFF
cdr3_nt: TGCGCCAGCAGCCAAGCCGGGGGGGACACTGAAGCTTTCTTT
clone_size: NA
d_call: NA
j_call: TRBJ1-1
v_call: TRBV4-1

cdr3_aa: CAWSQQGTGNQPQHF
cdr3_nt: TGTGCCTGGAGTCAACAGGGGACGGGCAATCAGCCCCAGCATTTT
clone_size: NA
d_call: TRBD1
j_call: TRBJ1-5
v_call: TRBV30

cdr3_aa: CASSETRAPYEQYF
cdr3_nt: TGTGCCAGCAGCGAAACCCGGGCCCCCTACGAGCAGTACTTC
clone_size: NA
d_call: NA
j_call: TRBJ2-7
v_call: TRBV5-4

cdr3_aa: CASSPGFQGWDTEAFF
cdr3_nt: TGCGCCAGCAGCCCCGGCTTCCAGGGGTGGGACACTGAAGCTTTCTTT
clone_size: NA
d_call: NA
j_call: TRBJ1-1
v_call: TRBV4-1

cdr3_aa: CSVEKLYGYTF
cdr3_nt: TGCAGCGTTGAAAAGCTCTATGGCTACACCTTC
clone_size: few
d_call: NA
j_call: TRBJ1-2
v_call: TRBV29-1

cdr3_aa: CASSPPGQGVNEQYF
cdr3_nt: TGTGCCAGCTCACCACCGGGTCAGGGAGTCAACGAGCAGTACTTC
clone_size: NA
d_call: NA
j_call: TRBJ2-7
v_call: TRBV18

cdr3_aa: CASSPPKLALYQETQYF
cdr3_nt: TGTGCCAGCTCACCACCGAAACTAGCCTTGTACCAAGAGACCCAGTACTTC
clone_size: NA
d_call: NA
j_call: TRBJ2-5
v_call: TRBV18

cdr3_aa: CASSLPAGVPSYEQYF
cdr3_nt: TGTGCCAGCAGCCTCCCCGCGGGGGTACCCTCCTACGAGCAGTACTTC
clone_size: NA
d_call: TRBD2
j_call: TRBJ2-7
v_call: TRBV4-2

cdr3_aa: CSVDPQETEAFF
cdr3_nt: TGCAGCGTCGATCCGCAGGAAACTGAAGCTTTCTTT
clone_size: NA
d_call: NA
j_call: TRBJ1-1
v_call: TRBV29-1

cdr3_aa: CASSIGRDQPQHF
cdr3_nt: TGTGCCAGTAGTATTGGCAGGGACCAGCCCCAGCATTTT
clone_size: NA
d_call: NA
j_call: TRBJ1-5
v_call: TRBV19

cdr3_aa: CASSLAQNNEQFF
cdr3_nt: TGTGCCAGCAGCTTAGCACAAAACAATGAGCAGTTCTTC
clone_size: NA
d_call: NA
j_call: TRBJ2-1
v_call: TRBV7-9

cdr3_aa: CSVERQGPVSYEQYF
cdr3_nt: TGCAGCGTTGAGAGACAGGGCCCTGTATCCTACGAGCAGTACTTC
clone_size: NA
d_call: TRBD1
j_call: TRBJ2-7
v_call: TRBV29-1

cdr3_aa: CASSSDLDSTIGTEAFF
cdr3_nt: TGTGCCAGCTCATCAGATCTGGACAGCACCATAGGCACTGAAGCTTTCTTT
clone_size: NA
d_call: NA
j_call: TRBJ1-1
v_call: TRBV18

cdr3_aa: CASSKVGGRGDKGNTIYF
cdr3_nt: TGTGCCAGCAGCAAAGTCGGCGGCAGGGGTGATAAAGGAAACACCATATATTTT
clone_size: NA
d_call: NA
j_call: TRBJ1-3
v_call: TRBV21-1

cdr3_aa: CASSSLADTGELFF
cdr3_nt: TGTGCCAGTAGTTCCCTAGCGGACACCGGGGAGCTGTTTTTT
clone_size: NA
d_call: TRBD2
j_call: TRBJ2-2
v_call: TRBV19

cdr3_aa: CASSTRQWETQYF
cdr3_nt: TGTGCCAGTAGTACTAGACAGTGGGAGACCCAGTACTTC
clone_size: NA
d_call: NA
j_call: TRBJ2-5
v_call: TRBV19

cdr3_aa: CASRKTEETQYF
cdr3_nt: TGTGCCAGCAGGAAGACAGAAGAGACCCAGTACTTC
clone_size: NA
d_call: NA
j_call: TRBJ2-5
v_call: TRBV7-6

cdr3_aa: CASSFRGSVRDEQYF
cdr3_nt: TGTGCCAGCAGCTTTCGAGGGAGTGTCCGGGACGAGCAGTACTTC
clone_size: NA
d_call: NA
j_call: TRBJ2-7
v_call: TRBV7-9

cdr3_aa: CASSPFGLGSYEQYF
cdr3_nt: TGTGCCAGCAGCCCGTTCGGATTAGGTTCCTACGAGCAGTACTTC
clone_size: NA
d_call: NA
j_call: TRBJ2-7
v_call: TRBV7-9

cdr3_aa: CAPSLKVQGYTF
cdr3_nt: TGTGCCCCATCCTTGAAGGTTCAGGGCTACACCTTC
clone_size: NA
d_call: NA
j_call: TRBJ1-2
v_call: TRBV2

cdr3_aa: CAWRAGGRAYEQYF
cdr3_nt: TGTGCCTGGAGAGCGGGAGGGCGGGCTTACGAGCAGTACTTC
clone_size: once
d_call: TRBD2
j_call: TRBJ2-7
v_call: TRBV30

cdr3_aa: CASRGEFYNEQFF
cdr3_nt: TGTGCCAGCCGGGGGGAGTTCTACAATGAGCAGTTCTTC
clone_size: NA
d_call: TRBD2
j_call: TRBJ2-1
v_call: TRBV6-5